This T cell receptor delta chain was profiled in a study of γδ T cells in repeated Plasmodium falciparum infection. Flow sorting of PBMC yielded separate Vgamma9/Vdelta2+ and Vdelta2-negative gammadelta T cell populations for bulk repertoire analysis. This clone was picked up many times. The antigen remains undetermined. With V trimmed by 0 bases and J by 2 bases, 13 bases remained unmatched. The germline gives CDR1 GEAIGNYY, CDR2 EKD. This CDR3 is 19 amino acids long. Notes on the study in general: Waves of new clonotype selection appeared after repeated controlled infections in Vdelta2-negative, largely Vdelta1+, gammadelta T cells. Vgamma9/Vdelta2+ repertoires stayed stably polyclonal over time and infection.

TCRdb re-called the multiplex PCR reads with CATT. The sample has 85,000 to 95,000 delta-chain clones, 1.4% seen once. Sequenced sample: gamma-delta T cells from blood. J is TRDJ1 and V is TRDV2; TRDD3 matches 11 bases. The receptor's source is a pool of human donors (malaria-infected and uninfected, not separated). Here the CDR3 reads CACDTVRLGDKQETDKLIF. CDR3 in DNA: TGTGCCTGTGACACCGTGCGACTGGGGGATAAGCAGGAAACCGATAAACTCATCTTT.